What follows is one T cell receptor (beta chain) and its context. This sample is drawn from a study of T-cell reconstitution after alpha-beta-depleted transplantation in children. The CDR3 runs to 13 residues. Germline CDR1 SGDLS, CDR2 YYNGEE. V shed 1 base and J shed 8 bases, with 10 bases lying between them. Construction of the TCRbeta library involved unique molecular identifiers. TCRdb independently ran MiXCR on the PCR reads; one entry per CDR3 protein. Among about 1,000,000 distinct CDR3 sequences listed, roughly 31% were seen once. Sequenced here: PBMCs, mostly from graft donor cells, sampled 360 days after TCRalphabeta/CD19-depleted stem cell transplant. The chain is built from TRBV9 and TRBJ2-1; D may be TRBD1 (5 bases). The TCR sequence derives from a boy in the first two years of life who had a stem cell transplant for SCID, so the T cells may come from the graft donor. This CDR3 is CASSVTGVHEQFF. Here the CDR3 DNA reads TGTGCCAGCAGCGTAACAGGAGTTCATGAGCAGTTCTTC.